This entry features one T cell receptor beta chain sequence. This CDR3 region has 15 residues. The V gene's germline CDR1 is LNHDA and CDR2 SQIVND (reference sequence). V lost 3 bases and J lost 4, with 12 bases in between. This entry comes from a study of blood T cell repertoires in COVID-19. About the study: Acute-phase and convalescent COVID-19 samples originated in the United States, Italy and Spain. Sources were T cells, B-cell-depleted T cells, or PBMCs; the material itself was cDNA or gDNA.

Recovered Cohort 3 donors showed two negative PCRs, clearance, or symptom resolution. Original data processing: Researchers report that nucleated cell counts were estimated from reference gene primer amplification. Assay: immunoSEQ multiplex PCR; the TCRdb copy retains only in-frame clones and omits some. V, J and clone size reflect that table, while D and trimming were determined from the DNA. The table shows fewer than 300,000 clones, with around 84% occurring only once. The sequenced sample was PBMCs or T cells enriched from blood (not recorded which). The receptor's source is a woman in her forties or fifties who had recovered from COVID-19. This chain uses TRBV19 with TRBJ1-4, with a tentative D call TRBD1 (5 bases). DNA of the CDR3: TGTGCCAGTAGTATCGGGCGGGGGATTAATGAAAAACTGTTTTTT. It codes for CASSIGRGINEKLFF. Combining the CDR3 with reference TRBV19 and TRBJ1-4 gives the whole variable domain DGGITQSPKYLFRKEGQNVTLSCEQNLNHDAMYWYRQDPGQGLRLIYYSQIVNDFQKGDIAEGYSVSREKKESFPLTVTSAQKNPTAFYLCASSIGRGINEKLFFGSGTQLSVL.